This T cell receptor (beta chain) was identified during a study of human T cells and chemical hapten exposure. Broader study findings: TCRs exceeding 1 in 1000 frequency stayed unchanged with DPC sensitization.

Stated time point: healthy volunteer bleed at 2 weeks. Someone pulled total RNA out of unfractionated whole blood. In the source study's methods: A typical sample had 95,638 TCRs, with about 23,224 to 750,000 overall. TCRdb re-derived calls from the RACE reads in MiXCR, one entry per CDR3 protein. The V and J calls reflect TCRdb's pipeline rather than the authors' work. The profile shows some 90,000 distinct CDR3 sequences, roughly 8.5% of them singletons. Points on this clonotype: Its antigen is not known.

Trimming took 3 bases from V and 2 from J; bases not matched to a gene: 7. The CDR3 is 15 residues long. Per germline, CDR1 SNHLY and CDR2 FYNNEI. The chain uses TRBV2 and TRBJ2-7, with TRBD2 matching over 7 bases. The sample taken for sequencing was whole blood. The receptor was derived from a female donor in good health. Some clones in this sample may be carry-over from other donors' samples. The DNA of the CDR3 is TGTGCCAGCAGTGACGCTTCTAGCGGCACCTACGAGCAGTACTTC. This sequence encodes CASSDASSGTYEQYF.